Listed here are 4 T cell receptor beta chains from one sample, sequenced in a study of post-analysis software for immune sequencing data. General observations from the study: When patients were compared with controls, four or five TRBV segments were more frequent, TRBV5-6, TRBV5-1 and TRBV20-1 among them.

Their target antigens are unknown. Sequencing libraries made from TCR beta cDNA carried unique molecular identifiers. TCRdb called the PCR reads again in MiXCR, with one record for every CDR3 protein. The table shows about 430,000 distinct CDR3 sequences, with approximately 37% occurring only once. Input material: blood. The receptors originated from a girl aged 2-15 years with multiple sclerosis.

This chain uses TRBV15 with TRBJ2-1; either TRBD1 or TRBD2 may supply D (5 bases each). The V end was cut by 0 bases, the J end by 3 bases, with 15 bases between. Germline values: CDR1 LNHNV, CDR2 YYDKDF (reference sequence). CDR3 length: 17 amino acids. In DNA form, the CDR3 reads TGTGCCACCAGCAGAGATGGGACCCGGGAATACTACAATGAGCAGTTCTTC. This codes for CATSRDGTREYYNEQFF.

The gene calls are TRBV3-1 and TRBJ2-7; no firm D call. CDR1 is LGHDT and CDR2 is YNNKEL in the germline V gene (reference sequence). The CDR3 is made up of 14 amino acids. V gave up 4 bases and J gave up 3 bases, with 13 bases separating them. CDR3 DNA: TGTGCCAGCAGCCCCCAGGCAGGTTACTACGAGCAGTACTTC. The encoded protein is CASSPQAGYYEQYF.

This CDR3 is CASSEETFRQPQHF. The CDR3 DNA follows: TGTGCCAGCAGTGAAGAGACATTTAGACAGCCCCAGCATTTT. The chain couples TRBV2 to TRBJ1-5; no reliable D call. The length of the CDR3 is 14 residues. Trimming removed 1 base from V and 7 bases from J, with 11 bases in between. CDR1 is SNHLY, CDR2 FYNNEI, per germline.

The V and J genes are TRBV20-1 and TRBJ1-4; 11 nucleotides align to TRBD1. The CDR3 totals 14 residues. Germline CDR1 and CDR2: DFQATT and SNEGSKA (reference sequence). V shed 6 bases and J 8 bases; nucleotides not matched to a gene: 8. The CDR3 sequence: CSAKRDRGDEKLFF. The CDR3 DNA is TGCAGTGCCAAGCGGGACAGGGGGGACGAAAAACTGTTTTTT.